A single T cell receptor beta chain is shown here with its context. Its specificity is not known. V was clipped by 2 bases and J by 3 bases; unmatched bases: 4. The CDR3 spans 15 residues. Germline V gene lookup returns CDR1 SGHTA and CDR2 FQGNSA. Generated by immunoSEQ multiplex PCR, the TCRdb table keeps only in-frame clones and is missing some. The table has about 99,000 clones, 88% seen once; the top ten hold 4.9%. This sample stems from a study of radiotherapy plus CTLA-4 blockade in lung cancer. In the study overall: Among all patients, approximately 17% showed objective responses, while about 30% had disease control.

Lung cancer patients with chemo-refractory metastatic non-small-cell disease were given focal radiation plus CTLA-4 blockade with ipilimumab. Study results and caveats: Radiotherapy was combined with ipilimumab, and tumor-derived TCR clones then expanded in blood. With interferon-beta, early dynamics of blood T cell clones were reported to best predict response.

The chain employs TRBV7-2 and TRBJ2-1; 7 positions match TRBD2. The material sequenced was peripheral blood, taken from a patient treated with radiotherapy plus ipilimumab. The receptor's source is a human donor with non-small cell lung cancer that progressed on radiotherapy plus ipilimumab. CDR3 amino acids: CASSLSASGYNEQFF. The CDR3, as DNA: TGTGCCAGCAGCTTATCGGCTAGCGGCTACAATGAGCAGTTCTTC.